These 21 T cell receptor beta chains came from one sample sequenced in a study of blood T cell repertoires in COVID-19. Generated by immunoSEQ multiplex PCR, the TCRdb table keeps only in-frame clones and is missing some. The sample lists hundreds of thousands of clones, around 88% seen once, with roughly 8.2% in the top ten. Sequenced material: peripheral blood. These receptor sequences come from a woman aged 45-60 years with acute or convalescent COVID-19.

This sequence joins TRBV5-1 and TRBJ2-5; D remains unclear. CDR1 and CDR2 from the germline V gene are SGHRS and YFSETQ. The CDR3 runs to 12 residues. V was cut by 2 bases and J by 0 bases, with 2 bases left in between. Here the CDR3 reads CASSFYQETQYF. The CDR3 coding sequence is TGCGCCAGCAGCTTCTACCAAGAGACCCAGTACTTC.

This chain links TRBV6-5 with TRBJ2-2, with D perhaps TRBD2 (5 bases). This CDR3 comprises 14 residues. Trimming stripped 8 bases from V and 4 bases from J, with 14 bases between. Germline CDR1 MNHEY, CDR2 SVGAGI. The CDR3 loop reads CASGRTEPTGELFF. The CDR3 DNA is TGTGCCAGCGGGAGAACAGAGCCCACCGGGGAGCTGTTTTTT.

This clone was seen only a few times. The CDR3 here is CASSFPSQAGANVLTF. CDR3 DNA: TGTGCCAGCAGCTTCCCCTCTCAGGCTGGGGCCAACGTCCTGACTTTC. The chain joins TRBV5-6 to TRBJ2-6; the D is unclear. CDR1 and CDR2 from the germline V gene are SGHDT and YYEEEE. The CDR3 has 16 amino acids. V was shortened by 2 bases and J by 2 bases, with 11 bases between the two germline ends.

This chain connects TRBV7-2 to TRBJ2-7; D unclear. This CDR3 is built from 13 residues. V lost 2 bases to trimming and J lost 2 bases, with 7 bases between them. The germline V gene encodes CDR1 SGHTA and CDR2 FQGNSA. The CDR3 reads CASSLPSPYEQYF. The CDR3 DNA sequence: TGTGCCAGCAGCTTACCATCCCCCTACGAGCAGTACTTC.

This chain joins TRBV27 and TRBJ2-3, with TRBD1 as a possible D gene (6 bases). Deletions cut 5 bases from V and 4 bases from J, with 19 bases between. There are 16 residues in the CDR3. Germline CDR1 and CDR2: MNHEY and SMNVEV (reference sequence). The CDR3 spells CASSGRQTGWADTQYF. DNA for the CDR3: TGTGCCAGCAGTGGACGACAAACAGGGTGGGCAGATACGCAGTATTTT.

The V call is TRBV29-1, the J call TRBJ1-2, with D perhaps TRBD1 (5 bases). CDR1 is SQVTM, CDR2 ANQGSEA, per germline. The CDR3 extends over 13 amino acids. Trimming took 4 bases from V and 0 from J, leaving 9 bases between them. CDR3 coding DNA: TGCAGCGTTGCGACAGACACTAACTATGGCTACACCTTC. Its protein is CSVATDTNYGYTF.

This sequence joins TRBV5-1 and TRBJ1-1; D not resolved. CDR1 and CDR2 (germline): SGHRS, YFSETQ. This CDR3 contains 14 residues. The V gene lost 2 bases and the J gene lost 3 bases, with 11 bases spanning the gap. CDR3 coding DNA: TGCGCCAGCAGCTTAGTCCTCTCAGACACTGAAGCTTTCTTT. It codes for CASSLVLSDTEAFF.

This sequence joins TRBV19 and TRBJ2-6; D perhaps matches TRBD2 (6 bases). The CDR3 is 17 residues long. The V gene's germline CDR1 is LNHDA and CDR2 SQIVND (reference sequence). Trimming removed 5 bases from V and 0 bases from J, with 14 bases in between. The CDR3 DNA is TGTGCCAGTAGTCTAAAAGGACTAACCTCTGGGGCCAACGTCCTGACTTTC. This gives the protein CASSLKGLTSGANVLTF.

CDR3 sequence reads: CASSVVRGGGANVLTF. In DNA, the CDR3 is TGTGCCAGCAGCGTAGTTAGAGGGGGTGGGGCCAACGTCCTGACTTTC. This chain uses TRBV9 with TRBJ2-6; TRBD1 is a possible D gene (6 bases). This CDR3 has 16 residues. In germline, CDR1 is SGDLS, CDR2 YYNGEE. The V end was cut by 0 bases, the J end by 3 bases, with 10 bases between. Drawing the rest from reference TRBV9 and TRBJ2-6, the complete variable domain is DSGVTQTPKHLITATGQRVTLRCSPRSGDLSVYWYQQSLDQGLQFLIQYYNGEERAKGNILERFSAQQFPDLHSELNLSSLELGDSALYFCASSVVRGGGANVLTFGAGSRLTVL.

The chain is built from TRBV6-5 and TRBJ2-3; TRBD2 matches at 8 bases. V was clipped by 6 bases and J by 6 bases; unmatched bases: 8. CDR1 and CDR2 (germline): MNHEY, SVGAGI. The CDR3 length is 14 residues. Here the CDR3 reads CASRGTRAYDTQYF. CDR3 coding DNA: TGTGCCAGCAGAGGGACTAGAGCATACGATACGCAGTATTTT.

This clone was seen a single time. The chain is built from TRBV28 and TRBJ2-3; the D gene is possibly TRBD1 (6 bases). Trimming pared 3 bases from V and 6 bases from J, leaving 13 bases between. From germline, CDR1 is MDHEN and CDR2 SYDVKM. The CDR3 sequence is 14 residues long. The CDR3 nucleotides are TGTGCCAGCAGTTTTGGGACATTAACCGATACGCAGTATTTT. Amino acid sequence: CASSFGTLTDTQYF.

The chain links TRBV19 to TRBJ2-3, with TRBD1 as a possible D gene (6 bases). CDR1 LNHDA and CDR2 SQIVND come from the germline V gene (reference sequence). The CDR3 totals 15 residues. Trimming removed 5 bases from V and 4 bases from J, with 16 bases in between. CDR3 sequence: CASSSLRTVADTQYF. DNA of the CDR3: TGTGCCAGTAGTTCACTACGGACAGTGGCAGATACGCAGTATTTT.

This clone was detected once. CDR3: CATSSGQGKRAQYF. The CDR3, as DNA: TGTGCCACCAGCAGCGGACAGGGCAAGAGGGCCCAGTACTTC. The rearrangement uses TRBV15 and TRBJ2-5, with 8 nucleotides matching TRBD1. The CDR3 totals 14 residues. Germline CDR1 and CDR2: LNHNV and YYDKDF (reference sequence). J lost 9 bases, V lost 3 bases, and 9 bases had no gene match.

Notes on this clone: Its ends do not fully match the called genes, so a read error is possible. This chain links TRBV30 with TRBJ2-2; perhaps TRBD2 as D (6 bases). CDR3 length equals 11 residues. The V gene's germline CDR1 is GTSNPN and CDR2 SVGIG (reference sequence). DNA of the CDR3: TGTGCCAGGAGGGTAGCCGGGGAGCTGTTTTTT. Translation: CARRVAGELFF.

The chain combines TRBV9 with TRBJ1-1; 7 bases match TRBD1. The CDR3 totals 15 residues. Germline values: CDR1 SGDLS, CDR2 YYNGEE. V lost 4 bases to trimming and J lost 4 bases; unmatched junction nucleotides: 10. The DNA for the CDR3 is TGTGCCAGCAGCTACTCCGACAGGGCCGGCACTGAAGCTTTCTTT. This sequence encodes CASSYSDRAGTEAFF.

This sequence joins TRBV28 and TRBJ1-2; TRBD1 might be the D (5 bases). The CDR3 runs 19 residues. Trimming shortened V by 4 bases and J by 3 bases, and 27 bases separated the two germline ends. CDR1 is MDHEN and CDR2 is SYDVKM in the germline V gene. The CDR3 DNA follows: TGTGCCAGCAGTTCCCCCCCAGGGATCCAGGGTCCTGGTGACTATGGCTACACCTTC. Translated: CASSSPPGIQGPGDYGYTF.

The chain links TRBV28 to TRBJ2-1; 13 bases align to TRBD2. Germline CDR1 and CDR2: MDHEN and SYDVKM. The CDR3 loop spans 17 amino acids. Trimming took 5 bases from V and 4 from J; bases not matched to a gene: 8. CDR3 DNA: TGTGCCAGCAGTGGACTAGCGGGAGTGCCCACGTACAATGAGCAGTTCTTC. Translated, it gives CASSGLAGVPTYNEQFF.

The gene calls are TRBV4-1 and TRBJ2-7, with D maybe TRBD1 (5 bases). The CDR3 length is 16 residues. V was clipped by 2 bases and J by 3 bases, with 17 bases between them. CDR1 and CDR2 (germline): MGHRA, YSYEKL. The CDR3 DNA follows: TGCGCCAGCAGCCAACAAAGGGGTGAGAGGAACTACGAGCAGTACTTC. It is translated as CASSQQRGERNYEQYF.

The chain recombines TRBV10-2 with TRBJ2-5; a possible D gene is TRBD2 (6 bases). There are 16 residues in the CDR3. V shed 2 bases and J shed 1 base, with 14 bases lying between them. Germline values: CDR1 WSHSY, CDR2 SAAADI. The CDR3 protein is CASSEPIGSRQETQYF. As DNA, the CDR3 is TGCGCCAGCAGTGAGCCCATCGGGAGTCGCCAAGAGACCCAGTACTTC.

The CDR3 DNA reads as TGTGCAAGTCGCTTGGGGGGGCAGGATATGTGGAATCAGCCCCAGCATTTT. This encodes CASRLGGQDMWNQPQHF. The gene calls are TRBV12-2 and TRBJ1-5. TRBV12-2 is a documented pseudogene. The CDR3 is 17 residues long.

This clone was picked up one time. This rearrangement joins TRBV6-5 to TRBJ2-3; TRBD2 aligns across 7 bases. Germline V gene data show CDR1 as MNHEY and CDR2 as SVGAGI. The trim removed 6 bases at V and 4 bases at J, leaving 10 bases unmatched. The CDR3 loop spans 15 amino acids. CDR3 nucleotide sequence: TGTGCCAGCAGCCGCGGGAGACCAATCTCAGATACGCAGTATTTT. Amino acid sequence: CASSRGRPISDTQYF.